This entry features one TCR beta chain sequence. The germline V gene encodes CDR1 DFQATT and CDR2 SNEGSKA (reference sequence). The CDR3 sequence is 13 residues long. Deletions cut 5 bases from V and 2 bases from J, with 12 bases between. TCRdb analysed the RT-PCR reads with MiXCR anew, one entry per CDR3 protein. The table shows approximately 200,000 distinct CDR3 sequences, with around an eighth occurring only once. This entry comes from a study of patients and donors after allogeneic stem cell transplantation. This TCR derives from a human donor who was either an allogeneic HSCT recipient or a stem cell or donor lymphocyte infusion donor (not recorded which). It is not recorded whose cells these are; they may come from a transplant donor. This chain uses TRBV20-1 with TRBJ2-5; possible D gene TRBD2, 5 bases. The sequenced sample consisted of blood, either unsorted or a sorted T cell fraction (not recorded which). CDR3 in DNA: TGCAGTGCTCTACTAGTCGCTCAAGAGACCCAGTACTTC. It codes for CSALLVAQETQYF.